This is a list of T cell receptor beta chains from one sample in a study of cytomegalovirus exposure and HLA in healthy donors. Produced via immunoSEQ multiplex PCR; TCRdb's table is partial and in-frame only. The table lists hundreds of thousands of clones, more than 85% of them singletons, with approximately 1% in the top ten. Material for sequencing was PBMCs. Receptors originate from a woman under 30 in good health and CMV-seronegative. Each CDR3 is given with its conserved first and last residue. Fields, in order: V gene, D gene, J gene, clone size, CDR3 protein, CDR3 DNA. A D gene is named only where the DNA matches it firmly. Not every row has a clone size; where given, it reads once, few, many or a size class.

V: TRBV10-1; D: .; J: TRBJ2-1; size: .; CDR3: CASSVGQNYNEQFF; DNA: TGCGCCAGCAGTGTTGGACAGAACTACAATGAGCAGTTCTTC
V: TRBV27; D: .; J: TRBJ1-2; size: .; CDR3: CASSLAGLGYGYTF; DNA: TGTGCCAGCAGTTTGGCGGGGCTGGGCTATGGCTACACCTTC
V: TRBV27; D: TRBD1; J: TRBJ1-1; size: .; CDR3: CASSFGTENTEAFF; DNA: TGTGCCAGCAGTTTTGGGACAGAGAACACTGAAGCTTTCTTT
V: TRBV7-7; D: TRBD2; J: TRBJ2-1; size: .; CDR3: CASSSIAGSYNEQFF; DNA: TGTGCCAGCAGCAGTATAGCGGGGTCCTACAATGAGCAGTTCTTC
V: TRBV7-9; D: .; J: TRBJ2-2; size: .; CDR3: CASSLSQERTGELFF; DNA: TGTGCCAGCAGCTTAAGCCAGGAAAGAACCGGGGAGCTGTTTTTT
V: TRBV4-2; D: .; J: TRBJ2-7; size: .; CDR3: CASSQGHRVYEQYF; DNA: TGTGCCAGCAGCCAAGGTCACAGGGTCTACGAGCAGTACTTC
V: TRBV7-2; D: .; J: TRBJ1-5; size: once; CDR3: CASSLDTHQPQHF; DNA: TGTGCCAGCAGCTTAGACACCCATCAGCCCCAGCATTTT
V: TRBV4-1; D: .; J: TRBJ2-7; size: .; CDR3: CASSHLSSYEQYF; DNA: TGCGCCAGCAGCCATTTAAGCTCCTACGAGCAGTACTTC
V: TRBV4-1; D: .; J: TRBJ1-2; size: .; CDR3: CASSQIYTGSSYTF; DNA: TGCGCCAGCAGCCAAATATATACAGGGAGTAGCTACACCTTC
V: TRBV4-1; D: .; J: TRBJ1-2; size: .; CDR3: CASSLLHSGNYGYTF; DNA: TGCGCCAGCAGCCTTTTACATTCAGGGAACTATGGCTACACCTTC
V: TRBV4-2; D: TRBD2; J: TRBJ2-2; size: .; CDR3: CASSKTSGNTGELFF; DNA: TGTGCCAGCAGCAAGACTAGCGGCAACACCGGGGAGCTGTTTTTT
V: TRBV5-1; D: TRBD2; J: TRBJ2-3; size: .; CDR3: CASSSGTSNPDTQYF; DNA: TGCGCCAGCAGCTCCGGGACTAGCAATCCAGATACGCAGTATTTT
V: TRBV5-1; D: TRBD1; J: TRBJ1-1; size: .; CDR3: CASSVTDRGGGEAFF; DNA: TGCGCCAGCAGCGTAACCGACAGGGGTGGGGGTGAAGCTTTCTTT
V: TRBV2; D: .; J: TRBJ2-7; size: .; CDR3: CASKGLARDSYEQYF; DNA: TGTGCCAGCAAAGGATTAGCCCGAGACTCCTACGAGCAGTACTTC
V: TRBV2; D: TRBD2; J: TRBJ2-3; size: .; CDR3: CASSSGGTSTDTQYF; DNA: TGTGCCAGCTCTAGCGGGGGTACTAGCACAGATACGCAGTATTTT
V: TRBV6-5; D: TRBD1; J: TRBJ1-2; size: .; CDR3: CASRKQGNGGYTF; DNA: TGTGCCAGCAGGAAACAGGGGAATGGCGGCTACACCTTC
V: TRBV7-9; D: TRBD1; J: TRBJ2-7; size: .; CDR3: CASSLATGNGQYF; DNA: TGTGCCAGCAGCTTAGCGACAGGGAATGGGCAGTACTTC
V: TRBV7-7; D: TRBD2; J: TRBJ2-7; size: once; CDR3: CASSPLAGGSYEQYF; DNA: TGTGCCAGCAGCCCTCTAGCGGGGGGTTCCTACGAGCAGTACTTC
V: TRBV6-6; D: TRBD2; J: TRBJ2-4; size: .; CDR3: CASSYQTNGGRSYF; DNA: TGTGCCAGCAGTTATCAGACTAATGGCGGGAGGTCCTACTTC
V: TRBV11-2; D: TRBD1; J: TRBJ2-7; size: .; CDR3: CASSQTGDVYEQYF; DNA: TGTGCCAGCAGCCAAACAGGGGACGTATACGAGCAGTACTTC
V: TRBV27; D: .; J: TRBJ1-6; size: .; CDR3: CASKEGSSYNSPLHF; DNA: TGTGCCAGCAAGGAGGGGAGCTCCTATAATTCGCCCCTCCACTTT
V: TRBV9; D: TRBD2; J: TRBJ2-1; size: once; CDR3: CASSATLFSSGNTGEQFF; DNA: TGTGCCAGCAGCGCAACCCTATTTTCTAGCGGGAATACCGGTGAGCAGTTCTTC
V: TRBV4-2; D: TRBD2; J: TRBJ2-5; size: .; CDR3: CASSQDVAGGAQETQYF; DNA: TGTGCCAGCAGCCAAGATGTTGCGGGGGGGGCCCAAGAGACCCAGTACTTC
V: TRBV7-8; D: .; J: TRBJ2-7; size: .; CDR3: CASSFFGLYEQYF; DNA: TGTGCCAGCAGCTTCTTTGGACTTTACGAGCAGTACTTC
V: TRBV9; D: TRBD1; J: TRBJ1-4; size: .; CDR3: CASSGGQGNEKLFF; DNA: TGTGCCAGCAGCGGGGGACAGGGGAATGAAAAACTGTTTTTT
V: TRBV23-1; D: .; J: TRBJ2-2; size: once; CDR3: CASRKHRDGTGELFF; DNA: TGCGCCAGCAGAAAACACAGGGATGGCACCGGGGAGCTGTTTTTT
V: TRBV7-2; D: .; J: TRBJ1-3; size: .; CDR3: CASSTRTVPVPVF; DNA: TGTGCCAGCAGCACCCGGACAGTTCCCGTGCCCGTGTTT
V: TRBV5-4; D: .; J: TRBJ1-5; size: .; CDR3: CASSLGGPDSNQPQHF; DNA: TGTGCCAGCAGCTTGGGCGGGCCGGATAGCAATCAGCCCCAGCATTTT
V: TRBV1; D: .; J: TRBJ2-5; size: few; CDR3: CTSSPSEVSGRARETQYF; DNA: TGCACCAGCAGCCCGAGTGAAGTTAGCGGGAGGGCCAGAGAGACCCAGTACTTC
V: TRBV7-8; D: TRBD1; J: TRBJ2-1; size: .; CDR3: CASRKDRGSYNEQFF; DNA: TGTGCCAGCAGGAAAGACAGGGGGTCCTACAATGAGCAGTTCTTC
V: TRBV11-2; D: .; J: TRBJ2-3; size: .; CDR3: CASSYLGPLADTQYF; DNA: TGTGCCAGCAGCTATCTGGGGCCGCTGGCGGATACGCAGTATTTT
V: TRBV4-3; D: .; J: TRBJ1-1; size: .; CDR3: CASSLFGEGVNTEAFF; DNA: TGCGCCAGCAGCCTATTCGGGGAGGGTGTGAACACTGAAGCTTTCTTT